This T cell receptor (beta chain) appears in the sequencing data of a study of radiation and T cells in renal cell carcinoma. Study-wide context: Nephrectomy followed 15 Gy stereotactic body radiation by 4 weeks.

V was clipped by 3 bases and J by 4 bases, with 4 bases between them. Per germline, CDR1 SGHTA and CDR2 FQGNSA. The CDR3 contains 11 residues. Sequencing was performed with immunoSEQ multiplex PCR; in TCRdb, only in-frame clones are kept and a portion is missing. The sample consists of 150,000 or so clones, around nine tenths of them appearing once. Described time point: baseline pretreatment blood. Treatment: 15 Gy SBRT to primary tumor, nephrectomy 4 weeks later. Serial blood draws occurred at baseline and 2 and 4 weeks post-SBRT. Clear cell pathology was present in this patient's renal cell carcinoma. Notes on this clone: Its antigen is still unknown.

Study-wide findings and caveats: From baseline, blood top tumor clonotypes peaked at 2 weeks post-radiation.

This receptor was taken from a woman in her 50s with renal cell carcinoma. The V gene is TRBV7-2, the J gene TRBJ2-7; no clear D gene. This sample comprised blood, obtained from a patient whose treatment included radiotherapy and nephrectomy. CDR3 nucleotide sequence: TGTGCCAGCAGCTTTCAGTACGAGCAGTACTTC. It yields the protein CASSFQYEQYF. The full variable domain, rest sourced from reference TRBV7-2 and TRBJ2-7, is GAGVSQSPSNKVTEKGKDVELRCDPISGHTALYWYRQSLGQGLEFLIYFQGNSAPDKSGLPSDRFSAERTGGSVSTLTIQRTQQEDSAVYLCASSFQYEQYFGPGTRLTVT.